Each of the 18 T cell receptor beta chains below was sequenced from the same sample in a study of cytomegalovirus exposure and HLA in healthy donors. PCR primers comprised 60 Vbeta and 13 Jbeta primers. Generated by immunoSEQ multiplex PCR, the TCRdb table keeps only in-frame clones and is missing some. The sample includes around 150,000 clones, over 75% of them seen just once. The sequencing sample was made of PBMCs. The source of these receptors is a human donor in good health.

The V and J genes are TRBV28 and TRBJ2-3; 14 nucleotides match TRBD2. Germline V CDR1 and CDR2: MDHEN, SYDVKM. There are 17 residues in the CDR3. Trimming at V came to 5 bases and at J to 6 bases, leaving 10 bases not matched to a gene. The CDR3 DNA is TGTGCCAGCAGTCCCCTCCGACTAGCGGGGGGGCGGGATACGCAGTATTTT. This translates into CASSPLRLAGGRDTQYF.

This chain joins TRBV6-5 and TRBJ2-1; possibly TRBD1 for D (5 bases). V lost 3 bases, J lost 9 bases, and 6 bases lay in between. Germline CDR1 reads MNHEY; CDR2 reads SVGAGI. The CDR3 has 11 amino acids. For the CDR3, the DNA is TGTGCCAGCAGTTATAGGGGTGAGCAGTTCTTC. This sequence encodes CASSYRGEQFF.

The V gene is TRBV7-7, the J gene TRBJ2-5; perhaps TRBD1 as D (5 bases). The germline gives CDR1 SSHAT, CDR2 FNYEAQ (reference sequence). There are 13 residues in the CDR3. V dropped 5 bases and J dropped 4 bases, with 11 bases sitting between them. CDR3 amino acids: CASSDDRGETQYF. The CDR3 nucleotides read TGTGCCAGCAGCGATGACAGAGGAGAGACCCAGTACTTC.

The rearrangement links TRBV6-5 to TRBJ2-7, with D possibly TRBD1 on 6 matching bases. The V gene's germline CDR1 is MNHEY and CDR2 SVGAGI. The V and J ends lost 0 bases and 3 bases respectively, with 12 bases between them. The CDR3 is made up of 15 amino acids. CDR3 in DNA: TGTGCCAGCAGTTACTCGCGGACAGCCGACTACGAGCAGTACTTC. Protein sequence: CASSYSRTADYEQYF.

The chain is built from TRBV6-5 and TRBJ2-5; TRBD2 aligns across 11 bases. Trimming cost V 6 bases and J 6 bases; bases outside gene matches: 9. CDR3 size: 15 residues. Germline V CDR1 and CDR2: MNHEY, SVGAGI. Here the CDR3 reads CASRDLAGGGKTQYF. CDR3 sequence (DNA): TGTGCCAGCAGGGACCTAGCGGGGGGCGGGAAGACCCAGTACTTC.

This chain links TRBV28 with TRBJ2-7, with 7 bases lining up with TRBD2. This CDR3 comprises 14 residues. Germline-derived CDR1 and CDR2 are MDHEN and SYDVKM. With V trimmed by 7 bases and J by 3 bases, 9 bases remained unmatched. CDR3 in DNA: TGTGCCAGCACCCCCCGGACTAGAATCTACGAGCAGTACTTC. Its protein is CASTPRTRIYEQYF.

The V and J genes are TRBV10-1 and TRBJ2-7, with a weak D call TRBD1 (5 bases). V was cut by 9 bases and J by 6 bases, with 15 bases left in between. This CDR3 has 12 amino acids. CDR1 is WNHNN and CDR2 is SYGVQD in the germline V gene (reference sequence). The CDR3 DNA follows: TGCGCCAGATTCCTCGAAAGGGGCGAGCAGTACTTC. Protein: CARFLERGEQYF.

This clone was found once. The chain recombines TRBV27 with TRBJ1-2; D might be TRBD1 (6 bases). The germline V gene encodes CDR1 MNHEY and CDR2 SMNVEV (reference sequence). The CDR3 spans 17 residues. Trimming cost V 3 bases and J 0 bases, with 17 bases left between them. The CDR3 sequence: CASSFASRDKANYGYTF. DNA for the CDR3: TGTGCCAGCAGTTTCGCCTCCCGGGACAAAGCTAACTATGGCTACACCTTC.

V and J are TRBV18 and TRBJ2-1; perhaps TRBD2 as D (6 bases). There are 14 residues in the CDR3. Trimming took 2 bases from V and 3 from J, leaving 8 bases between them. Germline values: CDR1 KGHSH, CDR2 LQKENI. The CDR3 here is CASSPGGGYNEQFF. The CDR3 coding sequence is TGTGCCAGCTCACCAGGGGGAGGCTACAATGAGCAGTTCTTC.

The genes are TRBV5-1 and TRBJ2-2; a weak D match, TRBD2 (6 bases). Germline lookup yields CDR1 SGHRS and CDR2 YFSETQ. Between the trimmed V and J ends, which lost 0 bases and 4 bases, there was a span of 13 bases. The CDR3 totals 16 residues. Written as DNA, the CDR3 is TGCGCCAGCAGCTTGGAAAGGGCGGGGAGCACCGGGGAGCTGTTTTTT. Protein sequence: CASSLERAGSTGELFF.

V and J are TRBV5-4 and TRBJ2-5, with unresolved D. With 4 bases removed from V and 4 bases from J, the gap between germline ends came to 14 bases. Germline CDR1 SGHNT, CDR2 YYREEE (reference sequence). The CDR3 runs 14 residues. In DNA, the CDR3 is TGTGCCAGCAGCAGCAGGCGAGAAGGAGAGACCCAGTACTTC. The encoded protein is CASSSRREGETQYF.

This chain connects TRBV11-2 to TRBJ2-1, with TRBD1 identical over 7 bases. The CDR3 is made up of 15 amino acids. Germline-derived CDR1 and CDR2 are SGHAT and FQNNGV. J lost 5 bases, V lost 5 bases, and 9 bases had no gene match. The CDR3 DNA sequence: TGTGCCAGCAGCCCGAACAGGGGCCTCGACAATGAGCAGTTCTTC. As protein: CASSPNRGLDNEQFF. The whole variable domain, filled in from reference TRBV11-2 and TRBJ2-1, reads EAGVAQSPRYKIIEKRQSVAFWCNPISGHATLYWYQQILGQGPKLLIQFQNNGVVDDSQLPKDRFSAERLKGVDSTLKIQPAKLEDSAVYLCASSPNRGLDNEQFFGPGTRLTVL.

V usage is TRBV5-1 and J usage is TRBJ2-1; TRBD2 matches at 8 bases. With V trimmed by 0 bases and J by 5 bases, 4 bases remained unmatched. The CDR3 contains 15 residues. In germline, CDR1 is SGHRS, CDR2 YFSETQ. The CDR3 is CASSLVSGVNNEQFF. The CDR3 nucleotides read TGCGCCAGCAGCTTGGTTAGCGGGGTTAACAATGAGCAGTTCTTC.

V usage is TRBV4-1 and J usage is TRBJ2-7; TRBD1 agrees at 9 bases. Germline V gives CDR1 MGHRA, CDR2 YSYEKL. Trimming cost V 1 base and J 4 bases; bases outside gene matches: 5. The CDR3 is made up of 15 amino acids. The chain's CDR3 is CASSQGTGDSYEQYF. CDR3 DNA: TGCGCCAGCAGCCAAGGGACAGGGGATAGTTACGAGCAGTACTTC.

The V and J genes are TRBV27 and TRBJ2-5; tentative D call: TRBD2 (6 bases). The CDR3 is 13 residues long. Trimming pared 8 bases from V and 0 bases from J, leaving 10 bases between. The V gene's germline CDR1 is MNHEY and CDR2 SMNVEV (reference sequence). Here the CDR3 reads CASAGQDQETQYF. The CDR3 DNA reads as TGTGCCAGCGCGGGGCAGGACCAAGAGACCCAGTACTTC.

CDR3 protein: CASSIGLAAATGELFF. The CDR3 nucleotides read TGTGCCAGTAGTATAGGACTAGCGGCCGCTACCGGGGAGCTGTTTTTT. The rearrangement joins TRBV19 to TRBJ2-2; 9 nucleotides line up with TRBD2. CDR3 length: 16 amino acids. V shed 1 base and J 5 bases; nucleotides not matched to a gene: 5. Germline V gene data show CDR1 as LNHDA and CDR2 as SQIVND (reference sequence).

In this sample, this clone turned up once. DNA of the CDR3: TGTGCCAGCAGTGACAGGGTCTATGGCTACACCTTC. Translation: CASSDRVYGYTF. The chain has TRBV28 and TRBJ1-2; 7 positions match TRBD1. The CDR3 length is 12 residues. Losses at the gene ends were 5 bases for V and 4 bases for J; bases not matched to a gene: 1. The germline V gene encodes CDR1 MDHEN and CDR2 SYDVKM.

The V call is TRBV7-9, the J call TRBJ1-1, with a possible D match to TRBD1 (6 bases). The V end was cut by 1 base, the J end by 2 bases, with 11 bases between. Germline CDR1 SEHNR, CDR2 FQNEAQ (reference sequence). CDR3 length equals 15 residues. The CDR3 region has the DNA TGTGCCAGCAGCTTAGTCAGGGGATTTAACACTGAAGCTTTCTTT. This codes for CASSLVRGFNTEAFF. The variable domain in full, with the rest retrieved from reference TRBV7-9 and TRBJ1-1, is DTGVSQNPRHKITKRGQNVTFRCDPISEHNRLYWYRQTLGQGPEFLTYFQNEAQLEKSRLLSDRFSAERPKGSFSTLEIQRTEQGDSAMYLCASSLVRGFNTEAFFGQGTRLTVV.